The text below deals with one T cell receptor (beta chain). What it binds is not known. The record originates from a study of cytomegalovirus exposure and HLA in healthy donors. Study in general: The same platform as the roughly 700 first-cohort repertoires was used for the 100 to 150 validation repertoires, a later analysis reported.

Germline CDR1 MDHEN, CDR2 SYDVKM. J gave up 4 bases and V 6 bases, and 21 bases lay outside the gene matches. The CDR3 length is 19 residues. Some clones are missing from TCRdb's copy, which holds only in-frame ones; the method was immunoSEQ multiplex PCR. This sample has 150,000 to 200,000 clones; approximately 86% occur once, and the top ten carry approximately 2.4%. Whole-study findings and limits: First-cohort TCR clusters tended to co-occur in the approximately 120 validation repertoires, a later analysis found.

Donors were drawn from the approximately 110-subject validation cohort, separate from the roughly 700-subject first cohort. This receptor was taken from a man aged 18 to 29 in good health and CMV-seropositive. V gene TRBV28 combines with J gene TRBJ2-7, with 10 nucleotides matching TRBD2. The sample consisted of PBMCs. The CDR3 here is CASSARQGRASGSLYEQYF. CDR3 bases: TGTGCCAGCAGCGCAAGACAGGGCCGGGCTAGCGGGAGTCTTTACGAGCAGTACTTC.